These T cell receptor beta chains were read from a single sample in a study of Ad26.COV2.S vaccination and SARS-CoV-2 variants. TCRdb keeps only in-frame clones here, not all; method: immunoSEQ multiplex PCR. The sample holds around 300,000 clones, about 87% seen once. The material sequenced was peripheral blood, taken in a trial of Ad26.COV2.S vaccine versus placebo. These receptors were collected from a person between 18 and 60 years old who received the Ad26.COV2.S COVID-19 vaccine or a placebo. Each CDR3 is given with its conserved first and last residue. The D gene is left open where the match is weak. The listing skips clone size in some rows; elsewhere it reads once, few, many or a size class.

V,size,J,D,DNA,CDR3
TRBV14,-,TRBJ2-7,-,TGTGCCAGCAGCCAAGATTTTTACGAGCAGTACTTC,CASSQDFYEQYF
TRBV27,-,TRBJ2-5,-,TGTGCCAGCAGTTTATTGGGAGGTCAAGAGACCCAGTACTTC,CASSLLGGQETQYF
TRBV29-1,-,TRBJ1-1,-,TGCAGCGTTGAGTTGGGCACTGAAGCTTTCTTT,CSVELGTEAFF
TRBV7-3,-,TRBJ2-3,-,TGTGCCAGCAGCTTGTCCGGGACCATAAGCACAGATACGCAGTATTTT,CASSLSGTISTDTQYF
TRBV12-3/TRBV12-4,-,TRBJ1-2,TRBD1,TGTGCCAGCAGGGAACAGGGGGCGCATACCTTC,CASREQGAHTF
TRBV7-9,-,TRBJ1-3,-,TGTGCCAGCAGCTTAGGCACGAAATCCTCTGGAAACACCATATATTTT,CASSLGTKSSGNTIYF
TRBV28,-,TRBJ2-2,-,TGTGCCAGCAGCCAGGGGGGAGGCGGCGGCACCGGGGAGCTGTTTTTT,CASSQGGGGGTGELFF
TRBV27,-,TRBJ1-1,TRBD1,TGTGCCAGCAGTTTATTGACAGGGATAGGAACTGAAGCTTTCTTT,CASSLLTGIGTEAFF
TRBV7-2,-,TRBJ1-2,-,TGTGCCAGCAGCTCCCGGGGGCGCGGTGGCTACACCTTC,CASSSRGRGGYTF
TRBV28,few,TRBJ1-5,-,TGTGCCAGCAGTTTGGTGGAGCCCCAGCATTTT,CASSLVEPQHF
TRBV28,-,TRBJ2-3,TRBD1,TGTGCCAGCAGTTTGCAGGGGGCAGATACGCAGTATTTT,CASSLQGADTQYF
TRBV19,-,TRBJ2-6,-,TGTGCCAGTAGTATCATAGGCAGCTCTGGGGCCAACGTCCTGACTTTC,CASSIIGSSGANVLTF
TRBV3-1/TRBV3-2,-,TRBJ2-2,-,TGTGCCAGCAGCCAATCGAACACGGCGAACACCGGGGAGCTGTTTTTT,CASSQSNTANTGELFF
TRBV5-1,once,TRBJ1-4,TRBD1,TGCGCCAGCCGCTATACAGGGGCGACTAATGAAAAACTGTTTTTT,CASRYTGATNEKLFF
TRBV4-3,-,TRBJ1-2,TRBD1,TGCGCCAGCAGCCAAGATAGGGCCCCCGGGACAGGGGGTTCGCATGGCTACACCTTC,CASSQDRAPGTGGSHGYTF
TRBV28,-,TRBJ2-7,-,TGTGCCAGCAGTCTTATCGAGATCTACGAGCAGTACTTC,CASSLIEIYEQYF
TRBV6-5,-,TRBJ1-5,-,TGTGCCAGCACCGCTGGGGATCAGCCCCAGCATTTT,CASTAGDQPQHF
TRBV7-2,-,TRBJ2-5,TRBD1,TGTGCCAGCAGCTTAGCACCCGGGACAGGGGCACAAGAGACCCAGTACTTC,CASSLAPGTGAQETQYF
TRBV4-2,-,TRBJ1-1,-,TGTGCCAGCAGCCTGGGCATGAACACTGAAGCTTTCTTT,CASSLGMNTEAFF
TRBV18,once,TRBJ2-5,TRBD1,TGTGCCAGCTCACCCTCGGACAGGATAGAGACCCAGTACTTC,CASSPSDRIETQYF
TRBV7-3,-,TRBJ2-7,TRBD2,TGTGCCAGCAGCTTGACTAGCGGGTTCTCCTACGAGCAGTACTTC,CASSLTSGFSYEQYF
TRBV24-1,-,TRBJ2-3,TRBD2,TGTGCCACCAGTGACCCCAGACTAGCGGGAGAGTCAGATACGCAGTATTTT,CATSDPRLAGESDTQYF
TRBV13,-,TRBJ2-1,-,TGTGCCAGCAGCAGCCGAAGGAGGGATGAGCAGTTCTTC,CASSSRRRDEQFF
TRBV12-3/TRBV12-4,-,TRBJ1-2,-,TGTGCCAGCAGCCCGTTGGGCTATGGCTACACCTTC,CASSPLGYGYTF
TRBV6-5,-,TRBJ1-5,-,TGTGCCAGCAGTTCGGCCCCGTGGCAGCCCCAGCATTTT,CASSSAPWQPQHF
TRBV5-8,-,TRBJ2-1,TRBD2,TGTGCCAGCAGCGATGGGACTTCGGGACTAGTTCATGAGCAGTTCTTC,CASSDGTSGLVHEQFF
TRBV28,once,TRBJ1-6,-,TGTGCCAGCAAAGCGGAGGGGCTGCATAATTCACCCCTCCACTTT,CASKAEGLHNSPLHF
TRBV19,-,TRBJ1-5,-,TGTGCCAGTAGTATCGGGAGAAGGGGGAGCAATCAGCCCCAGCATTTT,CASSIGRRGSNQPQHF
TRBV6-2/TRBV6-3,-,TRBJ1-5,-,TGTGCCAGCAGTTTGCAGAGTTCCAATCAGCCCCAGCATTTT,CASSLQSSNQPQHF
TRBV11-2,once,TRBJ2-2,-,TGTGCCAGCAGCTCCGCGAACACCGGGGAGCTGTTTTTT,CASSSANTGELFF
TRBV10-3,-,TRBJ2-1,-,TGTGCCATGGGTGCAGGGGTGGGTGAGCAGTTCTTC,CAMGAGVGEQFF
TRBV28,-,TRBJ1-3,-,TGTGCCAGCAGCACAGGGTCCAGAAACACCATATATTTT,CASSTGSRNTIYF
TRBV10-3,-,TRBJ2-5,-,TGTGCCATCAGTCCTAATCAAGAGACCCAGTACTTC,CAISPNQETQYF
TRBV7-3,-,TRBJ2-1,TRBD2,TGTGCCAGCAGCTCCCGGACTAGCGGGAGATACAATGAGCAGTTCTTC,CASSSRTSGRYNEQFF
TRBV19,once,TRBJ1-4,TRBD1,TGTGCCAGTAGTCAAAATCAGGGGGCGCGTGGGGGAAAACTGTTTTTT,CASSQNQGARGGKLFF
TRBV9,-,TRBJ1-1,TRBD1,TGTGCCAGCAGCCCCCGGACAGGGACAATAACTGAAGCTTTCTTT,CASSPRTGTITEAFF
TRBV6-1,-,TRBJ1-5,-,TGTGCCAGCAGTGACCTGGGCAAGGGCAGCAATCAGCCCCAGCATTTT,CASSDLGKGSNQPQHF
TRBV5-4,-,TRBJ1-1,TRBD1,TGTGCCAGCAGTACACAGGGGAGTGGGAACACTGAAGCTTTCTTT,CASSTQGSGNTEAFF
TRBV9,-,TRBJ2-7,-,TGTGCCAGCAGCGCGGGTGGAAGGGGGGAGACGTACGAGCAGTACTTC,CASSAGGRGETYEQYF
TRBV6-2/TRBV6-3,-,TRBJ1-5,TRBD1,TGTGCCAGCAGTCTAAAAGTTTACAGGATTGGACAGGGAGGGGATCAGCCCCAGCATTTT,CASSLKVYRIGQGGDQPQHF
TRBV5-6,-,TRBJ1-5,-,TGTGCCAGCAGCTCGGATGGACGGAGAAATCAGCCCCAGCATTTT,CASSSDGRRNQPQHF
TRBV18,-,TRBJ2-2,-,TGTGCCAGCTCACCACTCCAGACGAACACCGGGGAGCTGTTTTTT,CASSPLQTNTGELFF
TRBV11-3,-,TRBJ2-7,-,TGTGCCAGCAGCTTAGGGAGGGGGACCTACGAGCAGTACTTC,CASSLGRGTYEQYF
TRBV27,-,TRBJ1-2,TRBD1,TGTGCCAGCAGTCCTGGGACAGGGGGCCGTCGCTACACCTTC,CASSPGTGGRRYTF
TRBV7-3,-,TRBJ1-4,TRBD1,TGTGCCAGCAGCCCGTACGGGACAGGGAACCAAAAACTGTTTTTT,CASSPYGTGNQKLFF
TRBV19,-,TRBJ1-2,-,TGTGCCAGTAGTGCTACGGACCGGACGGCGAACTATGGCTACACCTTC,CASSATDRTANYGYTF
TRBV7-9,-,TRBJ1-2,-,TGTGCCAGCAGCTTACGCGGGACCCCAAACTATGGCTACACCTTC,CASSLRGTPNYGYTF
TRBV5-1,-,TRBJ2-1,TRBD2,TGCGCCAGCAGCTTGGCCCTAGCGGGAGGGTCGTACAATGAGCAGTTCTTC,CASSLALAGGSYNEQFF
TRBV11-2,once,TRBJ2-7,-,TGTGCCAGCAGCTTTTCCAGGGGCCTATACGAGCAGTACTTC,CASSFSRGLYEQYF
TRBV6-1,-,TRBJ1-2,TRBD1,TGTGCCAGCAGTGAGGCAATGACGACAGGGGTCGGCTACACCTTC,CASSEAMTTGVGYTF
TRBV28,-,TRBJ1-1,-,TGTGCCAGCAGTTTGCCAGGGAGGACTGAAGCTTTCTTT,CASSLPGRTEAFF
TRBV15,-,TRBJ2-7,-,TGTGCCACCAGCAGAGAACAGGCTCTACGTGAGCAGTACTTC,CATSREQALREQYF
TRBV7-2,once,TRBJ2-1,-,TGTGCCAGCAGCTTATCCCTGAGCTCCTACAATGAGCAGTTCTTC,CASSLSLSSYNEQFF
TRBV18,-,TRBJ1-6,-,TGTGCCAGCTCACCATCAGGAGATTCACCCCTCCACTTT,CASSPSGDSPLHF
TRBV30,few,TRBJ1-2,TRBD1,TGTGCCTGGAGTTCCCGACAGGGGAATGGCTACACCTTC,CAWSSRQGNGYTF
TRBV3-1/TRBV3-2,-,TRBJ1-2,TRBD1,TGTGCCAGCAGCCCTGGGACAGGGCGTCTTCAAGGCTACACCTTC,CASSPGTGRLQGYTF